This entry lists 26 T cell receptor beta chains sequenced from one sample in a study of cytotoxic CD8 clonotypes in ibrutinib-treated CLL. The data were produced by immunoSEQ multiplex PCR, yet TCRdb's version contains in-frame clones alone and is incomplete. The data hold more than 85,000 clones, with roughly three quarters observed a single time. The material was PBMCs, obtained after 24 months of ibrutinib treatment. These receptors all stem from a human donor with chronic lymphocytic leukemia.

The rearrangement links TRBV29-1 to TRBJ2-1, with D perhaps matching TRBD2 (6 bases). CDR1 is SQVTM and CDR2 is ANQGSEA in the germline V gene. This CDR3 is 14 amino acids long. The V gene lost 6 bases and the J gene lost 6 bases, with 18 bases spanning the gap. The CDR3 is CSVLTSISGNEQFF. For the CDR3, the DNA is TGCAGCGTCTTGACTAGTATTTCGGGCAATGAGCAGTTCTTC.

This chain joins TRBV10-3 and TRBJ2-7; D is possibly TRBD2 (6 bases). The CDR3 length is 14 residues. V was shortened by 7 bases and J by 3 bases, with 16 bases between the two germline ends. Germline V gene lookup returns CDR1 ENHRY and CDR2 SYGVKD. CDR3 DNA sequence: TGTGCCATCACCCGGGGCGGGACCAACTACGAGCAGTACTTC. It is translated as CAITRGGTNYEQYF.

The chain couples TRBV5-8 to TRBJ2-6; D is possibly TRBD2 (6 bases). The CDR3 spans 16 residues. Trimming took 4 bases from V and 0 from J, leaving 11 bases between them. Germline CDR1 reads SGHTS; CDR2 reads YDEGEE. CDR3 DNA sequence: TGTGCCAGCAGCCCCGGGAGTTACTCTGGGGCCAACGTCCTGACTTTC. Translation gives CASSPGSYSGANVLTF.

This clone was seen a handful of times. This CDR3 reads CASSPNPETQYF. The CDR3 DNA reads as TGTGCCAGCTCACCCAACCCAGAGACCCAGTACTTC. The V call is TRBV18, the J call TRBJ2-5, with D unresolved. Germline V gives CDR1 KGHSH, CDR2 LQKENI. V lost 3 bases to trimming and J lost 4 bases, with 6 bases between them. There are 12 residues in the CDR3.

This sequence joins TRBV5-1 and TRBJ1-1, with 8 positions matching TRBD1. The germline CDR1 and CDR2 sequences are SGHRS and YFSETQ. This CDR3 is built from 15 residues. J was trimmed by 5 bases and V by 1 base; bases with no gene match: 7. CDR3 DNA: TGCGCCAGCAGCTTGCTAGGACAGGGAGAAACTGAAGCTTTCTTT. As protein: CASSLLGQGETEAFF.

V usage is TRBV12-5 and J usage is TRBJ2-1; 8 nucleotides align to TRBD2. The J segment lost 7 bases and the V segment lost 4 bases, leaving 12 bases of the junction unmatched. The length of the CDR3 is 16 residues. Germline-derived CDR1 and CDR2 are LGHNT and FRNRAP. CDR3 residues: CASGSQPVAGRNEQFF. The CDR3 DNA is TGTGCTAGTGGTTCACAACCTGTAGCGGGGCGGAATGAGCAGTTCTTC.

The chain joins TRBV19 to TRBJ2-1; 7 bases match TRBD1. Germline V gene lookup returns CDR1 LNHDA and CDR2 SQIVND (reference sequence). The ends lost 3 bases at V and 5 bases at J; junction bases unmatched: 7. The CDR3 has 15 amino acids. CDR3 residues: CASSIDRVIDNEQFF. The CDR3 nucleotides read TGTGCCAGTAGTATCGACAGGGTTATCGACAATGAGCAGTTCTTC.

This clone was recorded once. The genes are TRBV7-8 and TRBJ1-1; D is perhaps TRBD1 (5 bases). The germline V gene has CDR1 SGHVS and CDR2 FQNEAQ. V dropped 1 base and J dropped 1 base, with 16 bases sitting between them. The CDR3 sequence is 17 residues long. This CDR3 is CASSLELGAKGNTEAFF. The CDR3 coding sequence is TGTGCCAGCAGCTTAGAGCTTGGGGCCAAGGGGAACACTGAAGCTTTCTTT. Full variable domain (rest looked up from reference TRBV7-8 and TRBJ1-1): GAGVSQSPRYKVAKRGQDVALRCDPISGHVSLFWYQQALGQGPEFLTYFQNEAQLDKSGLPSDRFFAERPEGSVSTLKIQRTQQEDSAVYLCASSLELGAKGNTEAFFGQGTRLTVV.

J is TRBJ2-2 and V is TRBV7-7; possibly TRBD2 for D (5 bases). The germline CDR1 and CDR2 sequences are SSHAT and FNYEAQ (reference sequence). V was clipped by 6 bases and J by 3 bases, with 11 bases between them. The CDR3 extends over 14 amino acids. The CDR3 nucleotides read TGTGCCAGCAGGTCCGGGATCCACACCGGGGAGCTGTTTTTT. This gives the protein CASRSGIHTGELFF.

The chain couples TRBV7-9 to TRBJ1-4; maybe TRBD1 (6 bases). Trimming left V 5 bases short and J 4 bases short, with 20 bases between. The CDR3 contains 17 residues. The germline V gene has CDR1 SEHNR and CDR2 FQNEAQ (reference sequence). The CDR3 DNA is TGTGCCAGCAGCCGGATGGACAGCAGCATTAATAATGAAAAACTGTTTTTT. Its protein is CASSRMDSSINNEKLFF.

On this clone: The limits of the CDR3 on the DNA are not certain, so only TCRdb's listed CDR3 is given. The chain carries TRBV9 and TRBJ2-7; TRBD1, the table's D call, lacks a check against the DNA. The CDR3 is made up of 21 amino acids, end residues included. Germline V gene sequence: CDR1 SGDLS, CDR2 YYNGEE. CDR3 protein: CASSSGSHREHVGTGSFWGYF.

CDR3 region: CASSSRGRPEAFF. CDR3 coding DNA: TGTGCCAGCAGTTCGAGGGGGCGGCCTGAAGCTTTCTTT. The chain couples TRBV28 to TRBJ1-1; 7 bases agree with TRBD1. The CDR3 contains 13 residues. CDR1 is MDHEN and CDR2 is SYDVKM in the germline V gene. With 4 bases clipped from V and 6 bases from J, the junction kept 5 bases outside the gene matches.

The chain employs TRBV28 and TRBJ2-2; TRBD2 matches at 7 bases. With 6 bases clipped from V and 1 base from J, the junction kept 11 bases outside the gene matches. CDR1 and CDR2 (germline): MDHEN, SYDVKM. There are 17 residues in the CDR3. CDR3 region: CASRPVGGLENTGELFF. The CDR3 DNA reads TGTGCCAGCAGGCCCGTTGGCGGACTAGAGAACACCGGGGAGCTGTTTTTT. Full variable domain (rest looked up from reference TRBV28 and TRBJ2-2): DVKVTQSSRYLVKRTGEKVFLECVQDMDHENMFWYRQDPGLGLRLIYFSYDVKMKEKGDIPEGYSVSREKKERFSLILESASTNQTSMYLCASRPVGGLENTGELFFGEGSRLTVL.

This clone has more than one count but fewer than ten. The chain joins TRBV9 to TRBJ1-1; no reliable D call. This CDR3 comprises 15 residues. The V gene lost 0 bases and the J gene lost 1 base, with 10 bases spanning the gap. Germline V CDR1 and CDR2: SGDLS, YYNGEE. CDR3 sequence (DNA): TGTGCCAGCAGCGTAGACCCGGGAGGGAACACTGAAGCTTTCTTT. It yields the protein CASSVDPGGNTEAFF. The variable domain in full, with the rest retrieved from reference TRBV9 and TRBJ1-1, is DSGVTQTPKHLITATGQRVTLRCSPRSGDLSVYWYQQSLDQGLQFLIQYYNGEERAKGNILERFSAQQFPDLHSELNLSSLELGDSALYFCASSVDPGGNTEAFFGQGTRLTVV.

V is TRBV7-6 and J is TRBJ2-7, with 13 positions matching TRBD2. Unmatched junction bases numbered 5, after V lost 4 bases and J lost 5 bases. This CDR3 is built from 15 residues. The germline V gene encodes CDR1 SGHVS and CDR2 FNYEAQ. The CDR3 loop reads CASSSWTSGSNEQYF. For the CDR3, the DNA is TGTGCCAGCAGCTCCTGGACTAGCGGGAGCAACGAGCAGTACTTC. Full variable domain (rest looked up from reference TRBV7-6 and TRBJ2-7): GAGVSQSPRYKVTKRGQDVALRCDPISGHVSLYWYRQALGQGPEFLTYFNYEAQQDKSGLPNDRFSAERPEGSISTLTIQRTEQRDSAMYRCASSSWTSGSNEQYFGPGTRLTVT.

In its sample, this clone was seen a few times. The chain is built from TRBV7-2 and TRBJ1-1; D not resolved. V was trimmed by 3 bases and J by 2 bases, leaving 10 bases between them. Germline CDR1 reads SGHTA; CDR2 reads FQGNSA. The CDR3 spans 14 residues. CDR3 residues: CASSLGGPNTEAFF. The DNA of the CDR3 is TGTGCCAGCAGCTTGGGAGGGCCAAACACTGAAGCTTTCTTT.

This clone has ten or more counts. The chain has TRBV18 and TRBJ2-6, with 8 bases lining up with TRBD1. This CDR3 region has 16 residues. V trimming: 0 bases; J trimming: 4 bases; junction bases outside the gene matches: 2. CDR1 is KGHSH and CDR2 is LQKENI in the germline V gene. The CDR3 coding sequence is TGTGCCAGCTCACCACCGACAGGGGTCGGGGCCAACGTCCTGACTTTC. Amino acids: CASSPPTGVGANVLTF.

The chain recombines TRBV9 with TRBJ2-1; maybe TRBD2 (5 bases). The ends were cut back, 3 bases at V and 0 bases at J, with 13 bases in the middle. The CDR3 has 16 residues. Per the germline V gene, CDR1 is SGDLS and CDR2 is YYNGEE. CDR3 amino acids: CASSAGHTSSYNEQFF. The CDR3 DNA reads TGTGCCAGCAGCGCTGGGCACACTAGCTCCTACAATGAGCAGTTCTTC.

This clone was seen a single time. This sequence joins TRBV11-2 and TRBJ1-4; possibly TRBD1 for D (5 bases). Trimming stripped 0 bases from V and 13 bases from J, with 18 bases between. Germline V gives CDR1 SGHAT, CDR2 FQNNGV. The CDR3 covers 15 residues. CDR3 sequence (DNA): TGTGCCAGCAGCTTAGATACGGCGGGGCGAAACGGACTGTTTTTT. It specifies CASSLDTAGRNGLFF.

V is TRBV15 and J is TRBJ2-3; D ambiguous. V lost 0 bases and J lost 2, with 6 bases in between. Per the germline V gene, CDR1 is LNHNV and CDR2 is YYDKDF (reference sequence). CDR3 length: 14 amino acids. This CDR3 reads CATSRDVPTDTQYF. Written as DNA, the CDR3 is TGTGCCACCAGCAGAGATGTTCCCACAGATACGCAGTATTTT.

This chain links TRBV9 with TRBJ2-3; D possibly corresponds to TRBD2 (6 bases). The germline V gene has CDR1 SGDLS and CDR2 YYNGEE. This CDR3 spans 16 amino acids. V dropped 0 bases and J dropped 0 bases, with 11 bases sitting between them. The CDR3 DNA sequence: TGTGCCAGCAGCGTAGGTTTAGCGGATAGCACAGATACGCAGTATTTT. This gives the protein CASSVGLADSTDTQYF.

V gene TRBV28 combines with J gene TRBJ2-5, with 10 bases identical to TRBD1. J was trimmed by 4 bases and V by 5 bases; bases with no gene match: 10. Per the germline V gene, CDR1 is MDHEN and CDR2 is SYDVKM. The CDR3 loop spans 16 amino acids. The CDR3 protein is CASSNNPGQGLETQYF. The CDR3 nucleotides are TGTGCCAGCAGTAATAACCCGGGACAGGGGTTAGAGACCCAGTACTTC.

V and J are TRBV29-1 and TRBJ2-7; D gene unclear. CDR3 length: 15 residues. Germline loops: CDR1 SQVTM, CDR2 ANQGSEA. Trimming left V 2 bases short and J 0 bases short, with 14 bases between. CDR3: CSVEWPHLPSYEQYF. DNA of the CDR3: TGCAGCGTTGAATGGCCCCACTTACCCTCCTACGAGCAGTACTTC.

The rearrangement joins TRBV2 to TRBJ2-7, with 14 nucleotides matching TRBD2. The CDR3 spans 15 residues. The junction had 5 bases not matched to a gene; V was cut back by 4 bases and J by 6 bases. CDR1 is SNHLY, CDR2 FYNNEI, per germline. CDR3 residues: CASSGGTSGSGEQYF. DNA of the CDR3: TGTGCCAGCAGTGGGGGGACTAGCGGGAGTGGCGAGCAGTACTTC.

The chain combines TRBV27 with TRBJ2-2, with TRBD1 matching over 9 bases. Per germline, CDR1 MNHEY and CDR2 SMNVEV (reference sequence). The trim removed 6 bases at V and 4 bases at J, leaving 6 bases unmatched. The length of the CDR3 is 15 residues. The CDR3 here is CASSPGQGSTGELFF. The DNA of the CDR3 is TGTGCCAGCAGCCCGGGACAGGGAAGCACCGGGGAGCTGTTTTTT.

The DNA of the CDR3 is TGTGCCAGTAGTATTTCCCCCTCTGGGGCCAACGTCCTGACTTTC. Its protein product is CASSISPSGANVLTF. V usage is TRBV19 and J usage is TRBJ2-6, with no clear D. The germline gives CDR1 LNHDA, CDR2 SQIVND (reference sequence). The CDR3 runs 15 residues. Trimming removed 3 bases from V and 0 bases from J, with 6 bases in between.